This entry lists 7 T cell receptor beta chains sequenced from one sample in a study of T cell responses to AZD1222 COVID-19 vaccine. Libraries were prepared by immunoSEQ multiplex PCR; TCRdb keeps only in-frame clonotypes and omits some of them. The sample includes around 99,000 clones, 91% of them seen just once. The sequenced sample was peripheral blood, obtained on day 0 of AZD1222 vaccination. These receptors came from an adult in good health.

J is TRBJ2-3 and V is TRBV4-2; D is possibly TRBD2 (6 bases). Germline V gene lookup returns CDR1 LGHNA and CDR2 YNFKEQ. V was pared by 1 base and J by 3 bases, with 14 bases between. The CDR3 loop spans 16 amino acids. The CDR3 protein is CASSQGAGTLTDTQYF. CDR3 sequence (DNA): TGTGCCAGCAGCCAAGGCGCCGGGACTTTAACAGATACGCAGTATTTT.

The V and J genes are TRBV19 and TRBJ1-2, with D unclear. Per germline, CDR1 LNHDA and CDR2 SQIVND (reference sequence). V was pared by 7 bases and J by 2 bases, with 14 bases between. The CDR3 totals 14 residues. The CDR3 loop reads CASILRAENYGYTF. The CDR3 DNA is TGTGCCAGTATCCTGCGGGCAGAAAACTATGGCTACACCTTC.

This clone came up a few times. V is TRBV12-3 or TRBV12-4 and J is TRBJ1-6; D is unclear. The CDR3 spans 13 residues. V was pared by 2 bases and J by 10 bases, with 9 bases between. CDR3 loop: CASSLRETSPLHF. For the CDR3, the DNA is TGTGCCAGCAGTTTAAGGGAGACATCACCCCTCCACTTT.

V usage is TRBV29-1 and J usage is TRBJ1-5; D remains unclear. Per germline, CDR1 SQVTM and CDR2 ANQGSEA. The CDR3 sequence is 13 residues long. V lost 7 bases to trimming and J lost 6 bases, with 16 bases between them. CDR3 in DNA: TGCAGCGGCTTGGCGGGCCCGGGTCAGCCCCAGCATTTT. This sequence encodes CSGLAGPGQPQHF.

The rearrangement links TRBV12-3 or TRBV12-4 to TRBJ1-2; perhaps TRBD1 as D (5 bases). The V gene lost 1 base and the J gene lost 6 bases, with 9 bases spanning the gap. This CDR3 contains 13 residues. The CDR3 bases are TGTGCCAGCAGTTTAGGATTCAGGGATGGCTACACCTTC. Protein sequence: CASSLGFRDGYTF.

The chain recombines TRBV4-3 with TRBJ1-1; D not certain. Germline CDR1 and CDR2: LGHNA and YSLEER. CDR3 length: 15 amino acids. V dropped 0 bases and J dropped 3 bases, with 11 bases sitting between them. CDR3 amino acids: CASSQDEGVDTEAFF. The CDR3 DNA follows: TGCGCCAGCAGCCAAGATGAGGGTGTAGACACTGAAGCTTTCTTT.

The genes are TRBV5-1 and TRBJ1-1; D remains unclear. The CDR3 extends over 13 amino acids. V lost 4 bases, J lost 0 bases, and 7 bases lay in between. The V gene's germline CDR1 is SGHRS and CDR2 YFSETQ. CDR3 nucleotides: TGCGCCAGCAGCGCCGGGGTGAACACTGAAGCTTTCTTT. Translating gives CASSAGVNTEAFF.